A single T cell receptor (beta chain) is shown here with its context. No antigen is known for it. No base qualities exist here, and no much larger clone lies one base off it. This sample is drawn from a study of blood T cell repertoires in COVID-19 (TCRdb year 2020). In terms of the full investigation: Samples from collaborators originated in the United States, Italy and Spain and spanned both the acute and convalescent phases of COVID-19. The material from the prospective study consisted of cDNA or gDNA derived from T cells, B-cell-depleted T cells, or PBMCs. Subjects who had been exposed to COVID-19, were actively infected with it, or had recovered from it provided the deeply sampled blood TCRbeta repertoires that made up the dataset. The repertoires were released in a freely available public database intended as a resource for research on the immune response to SARS-CoV-2. The samples were drawn from two sources: the first 160 participants of the ongoing ImmuneRACE study, and fewer than 1,500 subjects contributed by 6 global collaborators. The sample metadata nearly always contained a de-identified subject ID, COVID-19 status, age in years and sex. HLA class I and class II types, where available, came from metadata supplied by the sample provider rather than from assay-based typing. The paper as a whole reports these results and caveats: How much clinical and demographic metadata was included differed by source and by participant, and the metadata was provided uncurated.

Each collaborating institution followed its own protocols to collect whole blood in K2EDTA tubes. For TCRbeta analysis, collaborators shipped samples as frozen whole blood, isolated PBMCs, or DNA extracted from either of those sample types. V lost 7 bases and J lost 6 bases, and the count of bases not matched to a germline gene is 10. From its cysteine to its phenylalanine, the CDR3 spans 15 amino acids. The entry retains the CDR3 DNA only, 45 bases that are in frame from base 1. Sequences ENHRY (CDR1) and SYGVKD (CDR2) are obtained from the germline V gene. The immunoSEQ Assay, a bias-controlled multiplex PCR, was used to amplify TCRbeta CDR3 regions from genomic DNA. Per the source publication's procedure: The number of nucleated cells in each sample was estimated from the amplification of reference gene primers within the assay. To quantify the absolute abundance of each unique TCRbeta CDR3 rearrangement, sequence reads were collapsed and filtered. For each sample, productive Simpson clonality was calculated as the square root of Simpson's diversity index over productive rearrangements. TCRdb retrieved this table from immuneACCESS and kept in-frame rearrangements only. Not all clones are present; in checked studies, unresolved V genes account for under half, and no reason is known for the remainder. V and J calls and clone size follow that table, whereas D and trimming were derived from the DNA. The sample table contains under 80,000 clones; only one count was recorded for around four fifths of them. The ten top clones hold 5.3% of the sample.

Rearrangement joined TRBV10-3 to TRBJ2-3, with 10 central nucleotides matching TRBD1. The sample taken for sequencing was peripheral blood. The origin of this receptor is a man between 65 and 85 years old with acute or convalescent COVID-19. In nucleotides, the sequence is TGTGCCATCAATACGGGGGACAGGGGCGGCGATACGCAGTATTTT. It codes for CAINTGDRGGDTQYF.